This T cell receptor (beta chain) was identified during a study of T cell repertoires in cytomegalovirus infection (dated by TCRdb to 2018 to 2020). Background on the whole study: Donor HLA type was relevant to the analysis, because carriage of CMV infection together with the matching HLA type was indicated by public TCR beta signatures. Beyond this particular receptor, the publication reports: The ex vivo response was dominated by HLA-C-restricted CMV-specific TCR beta clonotypes, which also provided the single most frequent clonotype in two of eight donors. Carriers of CMV infection plus the relevant HLA type were discriminated by the cumulative frequency of public TCR beta family members in the study cohort and in an independent approximately 360-donor cohort.

This clonotype was counted a few times. Its antigen remains unidentified. It has no much larger one-base neighbor in the sample; base qualities were not kept. The sequencer listed for this sample is Illumina HiSeq 1500. Clones were called with MiXCR by TCRdb after fastp trimmed the public reads at Q25, and only in-frame beta chains were retained. Each entry is one CDR3 protein sequence, shown with its most common DNA and genes. Within this sample are 130,000 or so distinct CDR3 sequences, with about 6.5% of them counted one time only. Approximately 19% of the sample is in the top ten clones. The sample consisted of PBMCs. The receptor's source is a human donor in good health (CMV status not recorded). Some clones in this sample may be carry-over from other donors' samples.

At the DNA level, the sequence is TGTGCCAGCAGCGAACACATTACGAACACTGAAGCTTTCTTT. Translated, it gives CASSEHITNTEAFF. Recombination linked TRBV11-1 to TRBJ1-1, with the D gene call left open. V gives up 5 bases and J gives up 1 base, and the segment between their germline ends measures 11 bases. Including the terminal cysteine and phenylalanine, the CDR3 comprises 14 residues. Just the 42-base CDR3 DNA is kept, in frame starting at base 1. Sequences SGHAT (CDR1) and FQDESV (CDR2) are obtained from the germline V gene (reference sequence).